The 6 T cell receptor beta chains below were found in one sample sequenced in a study of Ad26.COV2.S vaccination and SARS-CoV-2 variants. Documented treatment: about 20 received Ad26.COV2.S at low or high dose, single or two shots; about 5 received placebo; per-sample allocation not given. Samples analyzed were those drawn on day 63 after the first vaccine or placebo injection. The method was immunoSEQ multiplex PCR; TCRdb's version includes in-frame clones alone and lacks a portion of them. Of 400,000 to 500,000 clones in the sample, 85% to 90% were seen once. Sequencing used peripheral blood, obtained in a trial of Ad26.COV2.S vaccine versus placebo. The receptors were gathered from a person aged 18-65 years who received the Ad26.COV2.S COVID-19 vaccine or a placebo.

CDR3 sequence (DNA): TGCAGCGTGGGGGGTTCCGAATCACCCCTCCACTTT. It specifies CSVGGSESPLHF. The V call is TRBV29-1, the J call TRBJ1-6; weak D call: TRBD1 (5 bases). This CDR3 has 12 residues. V dropped 6 bases and J dropped 10 bases, with 13 bases sitting between them. Germline V CDR1 and CDR2: SQVTM, ANQGSEA.

The V call is TRBV5-1, the J call TRBJ1-4, with TRBD1 matching over 7 bases. V was clipped by 0 bases and J by 0 bases; unmatched bases: 2. The V gene's germline CDR1 is SGHRS and CDR2 YFSETQ. CDR3 length: 16 residues. CDR3 nucleotides: TGCGCCAGCAGCTTGGGAGGGGGCACAACTAATGAAAAACTGTTTTTT. Protein sequence: CASSLGGGTTNEKLFF.

The rearrangement links TRBV28 to TRBJ1-1, with 8 bases matching TRBD1. The CDR3 extends over 14 amino acids. V lost 3 bases, J lost 5 bases, and 5 bases stayed unmatched. Germline values: CDR1 MDHEN, CDR2 SYDVKM. CDR3: CASSLTGVKTEAFF. The CDR3 nucleotides read TGTGCCAGCAGTTTGACAGGGGTAAAGACTGAAGCTTTCTTT.

The chain recombines TRBV18 with TRBJ1-5; TRBD1 matches 11 bases. The germline V gene encodes CDR1 KGHSH and CDR2 LQKENI. V was pared by 6 bases and J by 3 bases, with 10 bases of the junction left unmatched. This CDR3 has 17 residues. The CDR3: CASSPYGQGADNQPQHF. The CDR3 DNA reads as TGTGCCAGCTCCCCGTATGGACAGGGGGCCGACAATCAGCCCCAGCATTTT.

The chain uses TRBV6-2 or TRBV6-3 and TRBJ2-7; possibly TRBD2 for D (5 bases). Trimming took 1 base from V and 3 from J, leaving 10 bases between them. The CDR3 has 14 amino acids. Germline CDR1 and CDR2: MNHEY and SVGEGT. CDR3 in amino acids: CASSYFGENYEQYF. CDR3 DNA sequence: TGTGCCAGCAGTTACTTCGGGGAAAACTACGAGCAGTACTTC.

CDR3 protein: CASSLGGRYNEQFF. CDR3 in DNA: TGTGCCAGCAGCTTAGGCGGCCGATACAATGAGCAGTTCTTC. This chain links TRBV11-2 with TRBJ2-1; no clear D. Trimming pared 1 base from V and 4 bases from J, leaving 8 bases between. Germline lookup yields CDR1 SGHAT and CDR2 FQNNGV. The CDR3 loop spans 14 amino acids.